A selection of T cell receptor beta chains follows, all from one sample in a study of T cells after posttransplantation cyclophosphamide. Sequencing used immunoSEQ multiplex PCR; TCRdb keeps in-frame clones, though not all of them. The sample has approximately 3,800 clones, roughly three quarters seen once; the top ten hold about 45%. The material sequenced was CD8+ T cells sorted from PBMCs, taken more than 950 days after allogeneic stem cell transplant with posttransplant cyclophosphamide. Source of these receptors: a female patient aged 40 to 50 who received an allogeneic stem cell transplant from a related donor, was CMV-positive, and had no GVHD. Some T cells may be provided by the graft donor. CDR3s include the opening cysteine and the closing phenylalanine or tryptophan. A D gene is named only where the DNA matches it firmly. The size entry is marked missing in some rows and otherwise reads once, few, many or a size class.

J | size | D | V | CDR3 | DNA
TRBJ1-2 | . | TRBD1 | TRBV9 | CASSVLGTDTMGYTF | TGTGCCAGCAGCGTATTAGGGACAGATACTATGGGCTACACCTTC
TRBJ2-7 | . | TRBD1 | TRBV2 | CASSDPTGAIYEQYF | TGTGCCAGCAGTGACCCGACAGGGGCAATCTACGAGCAGTACTTC
TRBJ2-7 | . | . | TRBV9 | CAISIGQGTAYEQYF | TGTGCCATTAGTATCGGGCAGGGGACGGCCTACGAGCAGTACTTC
TRBJ1-6 | . | . | TRBV4-2 | CASSQNQDSNSPLHF | TGTGCCAGCAGCCAAAATCAGGACAGTAATTCACCCCTCCACTTT
TRBJ1-4 | . | TRBD1 | TRBV15 | CATSSHRGEKLFF | TGTGCCACCAGCAGCCACAGGGGCGAAAAACTGTTTTTT
TRBJ2-7 | . | TRBD1 | TRBV5-1 | CATSGDRATYEQYF | TGCGCCACCTCGGGGGACAGGGCTACCTACGAGCAGTACTTC
TRBJ1-1 | . | TRBD1 | TRBV13 | CASSPTTGADFTTEAFF | TGTGCCAGCAGCCCAACTACAGGGGCGGATTTTACCACTGAAGCTTTCTTT
TRBJ2-7 | . | . | TRBV6-5 | CASSYSTGGAYEQYF | TGTGCCAGCAGTTACTCGACCGGCGGAGCCTACGAGCAGTACTTC
TRBJ1-1 | . | . | TRBV11-2 | CASSDVRSNTEAFF | TGTGCCAGCAGCGACGTGAGGTCGAACACTGAAGCTTTCTTT
TRBJ2-7 | medium-sized | TRBD2 | TRBV11-2 | CASSRGVAGDEQYF | TGTGCCAGCAGCCGGGGAGTAGCGGGGGACGAGCAGTACTTC
TRBJ2-7 | once | TRBD2 | TRBV11-1 | CASSSLAGGSYEQYF | TGTGCCAGCAGCTCACTAGCGGGGGGTTCCTACGAGCAGTACTTC
TRBJ1-2 | . | TRBD1 | TRBV5-1 | CASSLTGTEDLGYTF | TGCGCCAGCAGCCTCACCGGGACAGAGGATCTGGGCTACACCTTC
TRBJ2-1 | . | TRBD2 | TRBV9 | CASSVGWGGENEQFF | TGTGCCAGCAGCGTAGGATGGGGGGGGGAGAATGAGCAGTTCTTC
TRBJ2-7 | few | . | TRBV7-9 | CASSLAPGHGDEQYF | TGTGCCAGCAGCTTAGCTCCGGGACACGGGGACGAGCAGTACTTC
TRBJ1-5 | . | . | TRBV19 | CASTSRATDYNQPQHF | TGTGCCAGTACCTCGAGAGCTACAGACTACAATCAGCCCCAGCATTTT
TRBJ2-7 | . | . | TRBV15 | CATSRGLIRDSMGEQYF | TGTGCCACCAGCAGAGGACTGATACGGGACTCCATGGGCGAGCAGTACTTC
TRBJ2-2 | . | TRBD2 | TRBV4-3 | CASSQASGAITGELFF | TGCGCCAGCAGCCAAGCTAGCGGGGCCATCACCGGGGAGCTGTTTTTT
TRBJ1-2 | . | . | TRBV2 | CASSTGGLYGYTF | TGTGCCAGCAGTACGGGGGGCCTCTATGGCTACACCTTC
TRBJ2-5 | once | . | TRBV7-9 | CASSPRRLGRETQYF | TGTGCCAGCAGTCCCCGTCGTCTGGGGCGAGAGACCCAGTACTTC
TRBJ2-1 | . | TRBD2 | TRBV27 | CASSFLRTSGEHNEQFF | TGTGCCAGCAGTTTTCTCCGGACTAGCGGGGAGCACAATGAGCAGTTCTTC
TRBJ2-7 | . | TRBD1 | TRBV11-2 | CASRLPGTGFNEQYF | TGTGCCAGCAGACTCCCCGGGACAGGGTTCAACGAGCAGTACTTC
TRBJ2-2 | . | . | TRBV27 | CASDRLWVKELFF | TGTGCCAGCGATCGACTGTGGGTGAAGGAGCTGTTTTTT
TRBJ1-1 | . | TRBD1 | TRBV19 | CASRQGTGNTEAFF | TGTGCCAGTAGGCAAGGGACAGGGAACACTGAAGCTTTCTTT
TRBJ2-7 | few | TRBD1 | TRBV9 | CASCFRQGTAYEQYF | TGTGCCAGTTGTTTCAGACAGGGGACGGCATACGAGCAGTACTTC
TRBJ2-1 | . | TRBD2 | TRBV27 | CASSYSGGEQFF | TGTGCCAGCAGTTACAGCGGGGGTGAGCAGTTCTTC
TRBJ2-7 | . | TRBD1 | TRBV9 | CASCIRQGTAYEQYF | TGTGCCAGTTGCATCAGACAGGGGACGGCCTACGAGCAGTACTTC